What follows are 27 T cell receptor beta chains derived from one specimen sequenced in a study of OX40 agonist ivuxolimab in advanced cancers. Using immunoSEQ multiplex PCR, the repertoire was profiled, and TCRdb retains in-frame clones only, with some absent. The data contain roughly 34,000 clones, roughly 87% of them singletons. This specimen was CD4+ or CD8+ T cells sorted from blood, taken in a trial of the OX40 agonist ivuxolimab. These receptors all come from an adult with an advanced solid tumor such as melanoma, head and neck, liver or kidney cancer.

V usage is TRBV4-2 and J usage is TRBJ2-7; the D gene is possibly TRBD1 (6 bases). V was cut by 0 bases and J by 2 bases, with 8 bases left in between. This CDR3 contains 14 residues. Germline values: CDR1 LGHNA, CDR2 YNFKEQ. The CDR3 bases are TGTGCCAGCAGCCAAGATGGACAGACCTACGAGCAGTACTTC. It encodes CASSQDGQTYEQYF.

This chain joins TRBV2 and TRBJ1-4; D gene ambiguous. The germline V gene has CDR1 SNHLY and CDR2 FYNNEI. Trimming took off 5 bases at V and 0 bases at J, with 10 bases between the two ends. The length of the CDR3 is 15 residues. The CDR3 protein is CASSSFFATNEKLFF. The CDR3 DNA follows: TGTGCCAGCAGTTCCTTCTTTGCAACTAATGAAAAACTGTTTTTT. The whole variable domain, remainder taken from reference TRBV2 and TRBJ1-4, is EPEVTQTPSHQVTQMGQEVILRCVPISNHLYFYWYRQILGQKVEFLVSFYNNEISEKSEIFDDQFSVERPDGSNFTLKIRSTKLEDSAMYFCASSSFFATNEKLFFGSGTQLSVL.

The CDR3 reads CASSPGLVNTGELFF. CDR3 bases: TGTGCCAGCAGCCCAGGACTAGTGAACACCGGGGAGCTGTTTTTT. This rearrangement joins TRBV7-2 to TRBJ2-2; 7 nucleotides agree with TRBD2. The trim removed 5 bases at V and 1 base at J, leaving 4 bases unmatched. The CDR3 is 15 residues long. CDR1 and CDR2 from the germline V gene are SGHTA and FQGNSA.

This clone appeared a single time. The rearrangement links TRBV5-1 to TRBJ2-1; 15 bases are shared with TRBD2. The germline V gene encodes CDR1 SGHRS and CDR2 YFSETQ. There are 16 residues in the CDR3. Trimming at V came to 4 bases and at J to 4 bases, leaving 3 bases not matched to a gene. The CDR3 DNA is TGCGCCAGCAGCGGGACTAGCGGGGGGCCTTACAATGAGCAGTTCTTC. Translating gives CASSGTSGGPYNEQFF.

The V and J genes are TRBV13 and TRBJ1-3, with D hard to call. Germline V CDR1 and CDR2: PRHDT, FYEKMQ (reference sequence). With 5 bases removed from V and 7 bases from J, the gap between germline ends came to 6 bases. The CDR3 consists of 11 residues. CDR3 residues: CASSVSNTIYF. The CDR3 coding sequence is TGTGCCAGCAGCGTCTCGAACACCATATATTTT.

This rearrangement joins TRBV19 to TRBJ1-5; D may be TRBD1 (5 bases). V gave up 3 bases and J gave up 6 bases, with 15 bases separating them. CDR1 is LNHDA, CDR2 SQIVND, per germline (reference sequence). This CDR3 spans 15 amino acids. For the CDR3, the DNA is TGTGCCAGTAGTATGGTGGCAGGGTTGGGTCAGCCCCAGCATTTT. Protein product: CASSMVAGLGQPQHF.

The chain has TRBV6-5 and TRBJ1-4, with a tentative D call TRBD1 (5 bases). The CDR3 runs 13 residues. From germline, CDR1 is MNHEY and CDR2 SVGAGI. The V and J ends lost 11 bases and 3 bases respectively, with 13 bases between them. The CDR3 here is CARSRESNEKLFF. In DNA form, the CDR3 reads TGTGCCCGGTCCAGGGAATCTAATGAAAAACTGTTTTTT.

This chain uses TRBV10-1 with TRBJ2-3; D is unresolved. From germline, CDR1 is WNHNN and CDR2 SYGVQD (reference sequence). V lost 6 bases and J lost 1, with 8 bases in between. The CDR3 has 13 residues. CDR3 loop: CASRRTRTDTQYF. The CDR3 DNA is TGCGCCAGCAGGCGGACCCGCACAGATACGCAGTATTTT.

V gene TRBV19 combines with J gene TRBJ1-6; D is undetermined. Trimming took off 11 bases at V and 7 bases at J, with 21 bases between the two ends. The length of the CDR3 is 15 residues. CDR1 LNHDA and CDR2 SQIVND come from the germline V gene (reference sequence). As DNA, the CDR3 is TGTGCCTCAAAAGTCCAGTTAGGCAGCAATTCACCCCTCCACTTT. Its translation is CASKVQLGSNSPLHF.

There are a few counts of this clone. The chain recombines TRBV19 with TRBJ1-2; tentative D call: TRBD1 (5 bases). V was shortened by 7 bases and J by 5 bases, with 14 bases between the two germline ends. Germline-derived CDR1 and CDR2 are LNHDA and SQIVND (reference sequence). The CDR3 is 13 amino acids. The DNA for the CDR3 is TGTGCCAGTAACCCAAACAGGATGTATGGCTACACCTTC. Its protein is CASNPNRMYGYTF.

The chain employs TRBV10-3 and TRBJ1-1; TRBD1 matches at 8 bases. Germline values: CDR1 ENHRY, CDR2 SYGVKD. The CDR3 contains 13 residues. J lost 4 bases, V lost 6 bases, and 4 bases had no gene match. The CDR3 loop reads CAIRQGAGTEAFF. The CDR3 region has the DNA TGTGCCATCAGGCAGGGGGCGGGCACTGAAGCTTTCTTT.

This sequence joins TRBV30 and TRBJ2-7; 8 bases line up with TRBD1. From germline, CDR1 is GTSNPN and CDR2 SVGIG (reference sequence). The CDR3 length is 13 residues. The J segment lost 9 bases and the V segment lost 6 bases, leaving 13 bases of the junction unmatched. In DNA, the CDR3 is TGTGCCTGCGCCGGGACAGGAACGGTCGGGCAGTACTTC. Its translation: CACAGTGTVGQYF.

In DNA form, the CDR3 reads TGTGCCAGCAGCGTAGAAGGGACAACTAATGAAAAACTGTTTTTT. This codes for CASSVEGTTNEKLFF. The chain couples TRBV9 to TRBJ1-4; no firm D call. From germline, CDR1 is SGDLS and CDR2 YYNGEE. This CDR3 is built from 15 residues. V gave up 0 bases and J gave up 0 bases, with 6 bases separating them.

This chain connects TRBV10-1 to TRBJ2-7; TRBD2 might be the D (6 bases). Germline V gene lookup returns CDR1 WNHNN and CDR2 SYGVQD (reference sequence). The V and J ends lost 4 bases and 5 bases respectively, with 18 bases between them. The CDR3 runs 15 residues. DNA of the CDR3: TGCGCCAGCAGTGGAGGGGACGGGAGCAACGACGAGCAGTACTTC. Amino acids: CASSGGDGSNDEQYF.

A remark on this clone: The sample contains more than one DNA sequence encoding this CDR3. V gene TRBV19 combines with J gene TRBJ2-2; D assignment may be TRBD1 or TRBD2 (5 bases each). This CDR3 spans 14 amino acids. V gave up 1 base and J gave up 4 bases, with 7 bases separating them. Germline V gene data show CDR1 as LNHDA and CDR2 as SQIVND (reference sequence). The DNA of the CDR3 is TGTGCCAGTAGTATAGGGGACCGCACCGGGGAGCTGTTTTTT. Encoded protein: CASSIGDRTGELFF.

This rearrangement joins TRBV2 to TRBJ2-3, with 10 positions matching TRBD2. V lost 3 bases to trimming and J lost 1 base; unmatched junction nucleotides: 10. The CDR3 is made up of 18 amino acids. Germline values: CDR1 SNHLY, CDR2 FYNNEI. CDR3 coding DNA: TGTGCCAGCAGTGACCGCCCCCTCGGGACTAGCGGCACAGATACGCAGTATTTT. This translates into CASSDRPLGTSGTDTQYF.

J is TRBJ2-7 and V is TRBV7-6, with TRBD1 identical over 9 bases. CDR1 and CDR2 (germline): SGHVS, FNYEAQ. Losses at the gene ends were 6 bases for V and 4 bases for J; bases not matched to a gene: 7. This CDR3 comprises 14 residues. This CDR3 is CASSSRDRDYEQYF. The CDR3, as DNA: TGTGCCAGCAGTAGCCGGGACAGGGATTACGAGCAGTACTTC.

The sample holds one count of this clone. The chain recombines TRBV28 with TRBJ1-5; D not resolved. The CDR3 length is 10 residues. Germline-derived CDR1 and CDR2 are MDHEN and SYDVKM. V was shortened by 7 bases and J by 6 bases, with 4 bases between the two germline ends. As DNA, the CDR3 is TGTGCCAGCAATCGTCAGCCCCAGCATTTT. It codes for CASNRQPQHF. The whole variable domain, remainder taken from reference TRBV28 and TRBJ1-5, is DVKVTQSSRYLVKRTGEKVFLECVQDMDHENMFWYRQDPGLGLRLIYFSYDVKMKEKGDIPEGYSVSREKKERFSLILESASTNQTSMYLCASNRQPQHFGDGTRLSIL.

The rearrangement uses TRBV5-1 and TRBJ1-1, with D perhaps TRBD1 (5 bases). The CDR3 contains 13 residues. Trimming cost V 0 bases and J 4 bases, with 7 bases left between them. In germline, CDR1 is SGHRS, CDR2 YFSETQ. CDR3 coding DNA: TGCGCCAGCAGCTTGGTTACAGGCACTGAAGCTTTCTTT. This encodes CASSLVTGTEAFF.

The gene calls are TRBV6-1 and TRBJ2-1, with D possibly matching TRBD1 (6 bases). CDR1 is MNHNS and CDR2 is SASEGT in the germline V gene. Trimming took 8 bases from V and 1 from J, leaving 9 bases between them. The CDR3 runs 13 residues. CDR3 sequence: CASFRGSYNEQFF. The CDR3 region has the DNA TGTGCCAGCTTCAGGGGTTCCTACAATGAGCAGTTCTTC.

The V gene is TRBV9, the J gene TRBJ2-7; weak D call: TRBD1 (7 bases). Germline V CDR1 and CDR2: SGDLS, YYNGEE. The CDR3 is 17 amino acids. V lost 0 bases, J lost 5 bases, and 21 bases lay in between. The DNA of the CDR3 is TGTGCCAGCAGCGTAGAAGGAGGGGGCGCAAAAATCCACGAGCAGTACTTC. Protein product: CASSVEGGGAKIHEQYF.

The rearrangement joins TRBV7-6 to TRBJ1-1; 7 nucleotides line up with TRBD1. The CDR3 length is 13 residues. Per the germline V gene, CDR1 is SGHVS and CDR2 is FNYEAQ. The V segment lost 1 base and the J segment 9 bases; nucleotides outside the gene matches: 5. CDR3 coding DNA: TGTGCCAGCAGCTTAGTTAACAGGGGAAAAGCTTTCTTT. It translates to CASSLVNRGKAFF. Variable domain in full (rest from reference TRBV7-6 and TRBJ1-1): GAGVSQSPRYKVTKRGQDVALRCDPISGHVSLYWYRQALGQGPEFLTYFNYEAQQDKSGLPNDRFSAERPEGSISTLTIQRTEQRDSAMYRCASSLVNRGKAFFGQGTRLTVV.

CDR3 in DNA: TGCGCCAGCAGGGTGCAGGGCCAACAAGAGACCCAGTACTTC. It translates to CASRVQGQQETQYF. The chain has TRBV5-1 and TRBJ2-5, with D possibly matching TRBD1 (5 bases). The CDR3 runs to 14 residues. Per the germline V gene, CDR1 is SGHRS and CDR2 is YFSETQ. The V gene lost 5 bases and the J gene lost 2 bases, with 13 bases spanning the gap.

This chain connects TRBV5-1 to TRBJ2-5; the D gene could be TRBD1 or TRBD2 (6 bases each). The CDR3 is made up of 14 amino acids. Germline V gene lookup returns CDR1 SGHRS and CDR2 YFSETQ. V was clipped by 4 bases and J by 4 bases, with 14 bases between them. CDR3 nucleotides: TGCGCCAGCAGCCAAGCTCCGGGGGCAGAGACCCAGTACTTC. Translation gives CASSQAPGAETQYF.

The CDR3 DNA is TGTGCCAGTAGTAGGGACAGTTTTAACTCCTACGAGCAGTACTTC. Its translation: CASSRDSFNSYEQYF. The chain joins TRBV19 to TRBJ2-7; 7 bases align to TRBD1. Trimming took 4 bases from V and 0 from J; bases not matched to a gene: 6. CDR1 and CDR2 from the germline V gene are LNHDA and SQIVND (reference sequence). The CDR3 consists of 15 residues.

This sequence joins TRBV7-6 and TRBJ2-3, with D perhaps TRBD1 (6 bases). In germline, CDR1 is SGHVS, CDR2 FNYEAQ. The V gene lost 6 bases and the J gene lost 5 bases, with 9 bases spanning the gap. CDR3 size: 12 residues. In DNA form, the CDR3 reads TGTGCCAGCAGAGGCAGGGGAGATACGCAGTATTTT. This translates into CASRGRGDTQYF. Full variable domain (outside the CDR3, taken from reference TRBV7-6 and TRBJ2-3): GAGVSQSPRYKVTKRGQDVALRCDPISGHVSLYWYRQALGQGPEFLTYFNYEAQQDKSGLPNDRFSAERPEGSISTLTIQRTEQRDSAMYRCASRGRGDTQYFGPGTRLTVL.

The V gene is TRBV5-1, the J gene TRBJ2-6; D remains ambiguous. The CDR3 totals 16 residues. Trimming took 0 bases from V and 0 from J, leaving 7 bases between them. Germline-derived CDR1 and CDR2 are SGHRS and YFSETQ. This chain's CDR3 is CASSLGLGSGANVLTF. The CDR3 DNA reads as TGCGCCAGCAGCTTGGGGTTGGGCTCTGGGGCCAACGTCCTGACTTTC.